This TCR beta chain was profiled in a study of shared clonotypes between healthy human individuals. A deep-level run was used for the assay. Genomic DNA of each subset was evenly split across several immunoSEQ plates. TCRdb keeps only in-frame clones here, not all; method: immunoSEQ multiplex PCR. This sample has 1.5 million to 1.9 million clones, with about 98% found just once. Trimming took off 4 bases at V and 7 bases at J, with 24 bases between the two ends. This CDR3 has 16 residues. Germline-derived CDR1 and CDR2 are SGHRS and YFSETQ. The chain employs TRBV5-1 and TRBJ2-7, with D possibly being TRBD1 (6 bases). The receptor was isolated from a man aged 30 to 39 in good health. The sample taken for sequencing was naive CD4+ T cells sorted from blood. Subset: CD45RA+ positively selected. This chain's CDR3 is CASSQSGATRPGEQYF. CDR3 in DNA: TGCGCCAGCAGCCAATCAGGGGCCACACGTCCGGGGGAGCAGTACTTC.